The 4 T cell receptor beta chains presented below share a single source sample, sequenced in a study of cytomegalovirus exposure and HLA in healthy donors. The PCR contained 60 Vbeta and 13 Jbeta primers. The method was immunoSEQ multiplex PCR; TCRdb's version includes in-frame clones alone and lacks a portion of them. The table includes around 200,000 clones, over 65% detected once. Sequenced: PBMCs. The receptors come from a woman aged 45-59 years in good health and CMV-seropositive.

The CDR3 sequence: CASSQEGYSADTQYF. DNA of the CDR3: TGCGCCAGCAGCCAAGAAGGGTATAGCGCAGATACGCAGTATTTT. The rearrangement uses TRBV4-3 and TRBJ2-3; D possibly corresponds to TRBD2 (5 bases). Germline CDR1 and CDR2: LGHNA and YSLEER. The V end lost 0 bases, the J end lost 4 bases, and 11 bases lay between the germline ends. CDR3 length equals 15 residues.

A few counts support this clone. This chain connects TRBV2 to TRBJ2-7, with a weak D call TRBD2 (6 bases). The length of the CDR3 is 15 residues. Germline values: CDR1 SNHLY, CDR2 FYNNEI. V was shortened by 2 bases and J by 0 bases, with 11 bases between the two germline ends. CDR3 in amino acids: CASSERRGFSYEQYF. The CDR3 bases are TGTGCCAGCAGTGAACGGCGGGGATTCTCCTACGAGCAGTACTTC.

The chain's CDR3 is CASSPTGARRGETQYF. In DNA, the CDR3 is TGTGCCAGCAGCCCTACGGGAGCGAGGCGTGGAGAGACCCAGTACTTC. This rearrangement joins TRBV7-2 to TRBJ2-5; D perhaps matches TRBD2 (6 bases). V lost 5 bases, J lost 4 bases, and 20 bases lay in between. The CDR3 has 16 amino acids. In germline, CDR1 is SGHTA, CDR2 FQGNSA.

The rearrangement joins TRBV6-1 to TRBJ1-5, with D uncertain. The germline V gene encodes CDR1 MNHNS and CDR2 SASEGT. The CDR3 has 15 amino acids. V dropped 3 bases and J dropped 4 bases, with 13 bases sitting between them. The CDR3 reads CASSDGTSRNQPQHF. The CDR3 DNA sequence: TGTGCCAGCAGTGACGGTACCTCACGGAATCAGCCCCAGCATTTT.